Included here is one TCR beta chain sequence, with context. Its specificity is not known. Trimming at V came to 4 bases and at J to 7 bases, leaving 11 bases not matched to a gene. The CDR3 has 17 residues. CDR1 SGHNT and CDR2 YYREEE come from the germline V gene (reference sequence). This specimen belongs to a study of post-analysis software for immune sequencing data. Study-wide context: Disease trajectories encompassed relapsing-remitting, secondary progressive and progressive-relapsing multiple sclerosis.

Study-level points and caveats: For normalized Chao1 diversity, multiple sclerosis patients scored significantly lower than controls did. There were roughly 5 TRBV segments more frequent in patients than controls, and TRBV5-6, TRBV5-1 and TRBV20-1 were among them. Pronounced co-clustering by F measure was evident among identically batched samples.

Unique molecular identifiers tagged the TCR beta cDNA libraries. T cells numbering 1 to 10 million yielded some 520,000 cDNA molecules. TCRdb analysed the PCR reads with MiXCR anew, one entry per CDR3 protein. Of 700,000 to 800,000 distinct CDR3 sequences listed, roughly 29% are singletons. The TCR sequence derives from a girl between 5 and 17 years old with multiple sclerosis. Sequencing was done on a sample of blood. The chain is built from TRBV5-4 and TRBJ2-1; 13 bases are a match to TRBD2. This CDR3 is CASSLGLAGAPGNEQFF. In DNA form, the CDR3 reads TGTGCCAGCAGCCTAGGACTAGCGGGGGCGCCGGGTAATGAGCAGTTCTTC.